The 28 T cell receptor beta chains listed next were all sequenced from one sample in a study of tumor-infiltrating lymphocytes in primary liver carcinoma. Germline DNA was also extracted, and blood RNA was taken from unsorted whole blood. From about 530 ng total RNA, TCR beta cDNA was generated with a primer in the constant region. Researchers made the TCR beta libraries by running three nested multiplex PCR rounds with slightly modified ARM-PCR. TRBV1-TRBV30 forward primers paired with a C-beta reverse primer were used in the first two PCR rounds, which ran around 10 cycles each. Each CDR3 protein gets one entry after TCRdb re-called the multiplex PCR reads with MiXCR. This table holds 150,000 to 200,000 distinct CDR3 sequences, about 55% found once. Sequencing was performed on peripheral blood. The receptors shown here come from a man between 35 and 55 years old with primary liver carcinoma and hepatitis B virus infection.

In this sample, this clonotype turned up many times. V usage is TRBV11-2 and J usage is TRBJ1-5, with a tentative D call TRBD1 (6 bases). The CDR3 runs 13 residues. V was pared by 1 base and J by 6 bases, with 7 bases between. Germline CDR1 SGHAT, CDR2 FQNNGV. CDR3 sequence reads: CASSLGGGQPQHF. The CDR3 nucleotides are TGTGCCAGCAGCTTAGGAGGGGGTCAGCCCCAGCATTTT.

The chain is built from TRBV6-2 or TRBV6-3 and TRBJ2-1; D may match TRBD1 or TRBD2 (6 bases each). Germline V gene sequence: CDR1 MNHEY, CDR2 SVGEGT. This CDR3 contains 14 residues. V lost 7 bases and J 8 bases, leaving 18 bases between the germline ends. The CDR3 region has the DNA TGTGCCAGCATCATGATGGGGGGCAGGGATGAGCAGTTCTTC. It specifies CASIMMGGRDEQFF.

V and J are TRBV6-6 and TRBJ2-3, with a tentative D call TRBD2 (7 bases). The V gene lost 0 bases and the J gene lost 4 bases, with 17 bases spanning the gap. This CDR3 is built from 17 residues. CDR1 and CDR2 (germline): MNHNY, SVGAGI (reference sequence). Written as DNA, the CDR3 is TGTGCCAGCAGTTACTCGAAGGGGGGGACCTTGTCAGATACGCAGTATTTT. Protein: CASSYSKGGTLSDTQYF.

This clonotype was counted only a few times. V gene TRBV6-5 combines with J gene TRBJ2-3; perhaps TRBD2 as D (6 bases). CDR3 length: 16 amino acids. Germline assignment: CDR1 MNHEY and CDR2 SVGAGI. V was cut by 0 bases and J by 3 bases, with 13 bases left in between. CDR3 nucleotides: TGTGCCAGCAGTTACTCGGGACTGGGGGGTACAGATACGCAGTATTTT. Amino acids: CASSYSGLGGTDTQYF.

The table lists this clonotype with many counts. The CDR3 is CASTLVPGGEQYF. The DNA for the CDR3 is TGTGCCAGTACCTTAGTCCCGGGGGGCGAGCAGTACTTC. The J gene is TRBJ2-7, the V gene TRBV6-5, with 7 positions matching TRBD2. V dropped 9 bases and J dropped 6; count of bases not matched to a gene: 11. Germline lookup yields CDR1 MNHEY and CDR2 SVGAGI. CDR3 length: 13 amino acids.

Details on this clonotype: A clone one base away is much larger, so this may be a read error. This chain joins TRBV10-3 and TRBJ2-6; TRBD1 is a possible D gene (5 bases). Germline assignment: CDR1 ENHRY and CDR2 SYGVKD. The CDR3 runs to 14 residues. The CDR3 sequence: CAIRDNSEANVLTF. The CDR3 DNA reads TGTGCCATCAGGGACAACTCTGAGGCCAACGTCCTGACTTTC.

This clonotype was seen a single time. One end of the junction fails to match germline, which may point to a read error. The rearrangement joins TRBV29-1 to TRBJ2-6; TRBD1 agrees at 7 bases. The CDR3 covers 16 residues. Germline V gives CDR1 SQVTM, CDR2 ANQGSEA. The CDR3 coding sequence is TGCAGCGTTGTTAAAGGGGGCGCTTATGGGGCCAACGCCCTGACTTTC. It encodes CSVVKGGAYGANALTF.

This clonotype occurred many times. This rearrangement joins TRBV11-2 to TRBJ2-2, with no clear D. In germline, CDR1 is SGHAT, CDR2 FQNNGV. CDR3 length equals 15 residues. Trimming stripped 5 bases from V and 3 bases from J, with 13 bases between. The CDR3 reads CASSPVGGHTGELFF. The DNA for the CDR3 is TGTGCCAGCAGCCCAGTGGGCGGACACACCGGGGAGCTGTTTTTT.

Regarding this clonotype: One end of the junction is discordant with germline, which a read error may explain. V gene TRBV11-2 combines with J gene TRBJ2-7, with no clear D. Looked up from germline, CDR1 is SGHAT and CDR2 is FQNNGV. This CDR3 spans 14 amino acids. The CDR3 loop reads CASSLTNGAYEQYF. CDR3 bases: TGTGCTAGCAGCTTAACCAACGGAGCCTACGAACAATACTTC.

This clonotype was detected many times. The chain is built from TRBV5-6 and TRBJ2-5; 15 bases map to TRBD2. Per the germline V gene, CDR1 is SGHDT and CDR2 is YYEEEE. Trimming took 0 bases from V and 6 from J; bases not matched to a gene: 3. This CDR3 is built from 16 residues. CDR3 coding DNA: TGTGCCAGCAGCTTGGGTGGGACTAGCGGGAGGAAGACCCAGTACTTC. The encoded protein is CASSLGGTSGRKTQYF.

This rearrangement joins TRBV10-1 to TRBJ2-7, with 12 bases matching TRBD1. The last part of the DNA fits TRBJ2-1 better; the J call may be wrong. The CDR3 is 16 residues long. Germline V lookup: CDR1 WNHNN, CDR2 SYGVQD (reference sequence). The DNA for the CDR3 is TGCGCCAGCAGTGCCACCGGGACAGGGGGCGCGTACGAGCAGTTCTTC. Protein sequence: CASSATGTGGAYEQFF.

About this clonotype itself: Germline is not matched at one junction end, which may reflect a read error. The chain has TRBV28 and TRBJ2-7; TRBD2 might be the D (5 bases). The germline CDR1 and CDR2 sequences are MDHEN and SYDVKM. This CDR3 spans 12 amino acids. CDR3 nucleotide sequence: TGTGACAGCAGTTTACTAGTTCACGAGCAGTACTTC. Amino acids: CDSSLLVHEQYF.

Details on this clonotype: One junction end does not reproduce the germline sequence, and a read error may be involved. The V gene is TRBV11-2, the J gene TRBJ2-1; D ambiguous. This CDR3 comprises 13 residues. From germline, CDR1 is SGHAT and CDR2 FQNNGV. In DNA form, the CDR3 reads TGTGCCAACAGCCAAAATTTACAAGGTAAGCAGTTCTTC. This translates into CANSQNLQGKQFF.

This clonotype was seen a few times. The chain is built from TRBV10-3 and TRBJ1-1; the D gene is possibly TRBD1 (5 bases). The CDR3 is made up of 17 amino acids. V lost 1 base and J lost 1, with 16 bases in between. Germline V gene sequence: CDR1 ENHRY, CDR2 SYGVKD. CDR3: CAISEFDSPSENTEAFF. Here the CDR3 DNA reads TGTGCCATCAGTGAGTTCGACAGCCCCTCGGAGAACACTGAAGCTTTCTTT.

This clonotype was counted only a few times. The gene calls are TRBV6-2 or TRBV6-3 and TRBJ2-5, with 8 bases lining up with TRBD2. V trimming: 4 bases; J trimming: 4 bases; junction bases outside the gene matches: 2. The CDR3 loop spans 13 amino acids. The V gene's germline CDR1 is MNHEY and CDR2 SVGEGT. The CDR3 here is CASSSAGVETQYF. CDR3 in DNA: TGTGCCAGCAGTTCAGCGGGAGTAGAGACCCAGTACTTC.

The chain combines TRBV12-3 or TRBV12-4 with TRBJ2-1; D unclear. V was pared by 5 bases and J by 5 bases, with 4 bases between. This CDR3 has 11 residues. CDR3: CASSKNNEQFF. Here the CDR3 DNA reads TGTGCCAGCAGTAAAAACAATGAGCAGTTCTTC.

This clonotype occurred a few times. Being one base from a much bigger clone, this may be a read error. The rearrangement joins TRBV11-2 to TRBJ2-5; D possibly corresponds to TRBD2 (7 bases). Germline lookup yields CDR1 SGHAT and CDR2 FQNNGV. The V end lost 4 bases, the J end lost 5 bases, and 14 bases lay between the germline ends. This CDR3 region has 14 residues. The CDR3 here is CASSSGGRYETQYF. The CDR3 nucleotides are TGTGCCAGCAGCTCCGGGGGGCGGTATGAGACCCAGTACTTC.

As for this clonotype: Since a much larger clone is just one base distant, this may be a read error. The chain uses TRBV4-1 and TRBJ2-5; possible D gene TRBD2, 5 bases. In germline, CDR1 is MGHRA, CDR2 YSYEKL. This CDR3 contains 15 residues. The CDR3 DNA reads TGCTCCAGCAGCCAAGCGGCAGGCCAGAGAGAGACCCAGTACTTC. Its protein is CSSSQAAGQRETQYF.

This clonotype was seen ten or more times. The gene calls are TRBV11-2 and TRBJ1-1; tentatively, D is TRBD1 (6 bases). V was shortened by 5 bases and J by 8 bases, with 18 bases between the two germline ends. Germline V CDR1 and CDR2: SGHAT, FQNNGV. The CDR3 has 14 residues. Written as DNA, the CDR3 is TGTGCCAGCAGCCCCGGGACACCTGAACGAGAAGCTTTCTTT. Encoded protein: CASSPGTPEREAFF.

The V gene is TRBV10-3, the J gene TRBJ2-7; 7 bases align to TRBD1. Germline V gene data show CDR1 as ENHRY and CDR2 as SYGVKD. V lost 6 bases, J lost 1 base, and 9 bases stayed unmatched. This CDR3 contains 15 residues. Written as DNA, the CDR3 is TGTGCCATCAGGAGAGGGACAGTTGATTCCTACGAGCAGTACTTC. Translated: CAIRRGTVDSYEQYF.

On this clonotype itself: A much larger clone lies one base from this, so it may be a read error. The V gene is TRBV6-6, the J gene TRBJ2-5, with D unresolved. Germline V gene data show CDR1 as MNHNY and CDR2 as SVGAGI (reference sequence). Trimming left V 5 bases short and J 3 bases short, with 4 bases between. The length of the CDR3 is 11 residues. DNA for the CDR3: TGTGCCAGCAGTATCGAAGAGACCCAGTACTTC. This translates into CASSIEETQYF.

Notes on this clonotype: One end of the junction does not line up with germline, which may come from a read error. The rearrangement joins TRBV11-3 to TRBJ2-1; a weak D match, TRBD2 (5 bases). CDR3 length: 14 amino acids. The germline V gene has CDR1 SGHNT and CDR2 YENEEA. CDR3 sequence (DNA): TGTGCCAGCAGCTCCGGGGTCTTATCGGATGAGCAGCCCTTC. Its translation: CASSSGVLSDEQPF. Using reference TRBV11-3 and TRBJ2-1 for the parts outside the CDR3, the full variable domain is EAGVVQSPRYKIIEKKQPVAFWCNPISGHNTLYWYLQNLGQGPELLIRYENEEAVDDSQLPKDRFSAERLKGVDSTLKIQPAELGDSAVYLCASSSGVLSDEQPFGPGTRLTVL.

This clonotype showed up just a few times. This chain uses TRBV30 with TRBJ2-7, with D perhaps given as TRBD1 or TRBD2 (6 bases each). The CDR3 extends over 14 amino acids. V lost 0 bases, J lost 4 bases, and 13 bases lay in between. Germline-derived CDR1 and CDR2 are GTSNPN and SVGIG (reference sequence). In DNA form, the CDR3 reads TGTGCCTGGAGTGTAGGGGGGAATAGGTACGAGCAGTACTTC. Translating it yields CAWSVGGNRYEQYF.

The chain uses TRBV18 and TRBJ2-1; D is unclear. This CDR3 is built from 14 residues. V lost 6 bases, J lost 5 bases, and 14 bases lay in between. The germline CDR1 and CDR2 sequences are KGHSH and LQKENI. This chain's CDR3 is CASSPPGTDNEQFF. The CDR3 nucleotides read TGTGCCAGCTCCCCCCCGGGCACCGACAATGAGCAGTTCTTC.

The rearrangement uses TRBV10-2 and TRBJ2-1, with D possibly TRBD2 on 6 matching bases. The germline V gene has CDR1 WSHSY and CDR2 SAAADI. V lost 5 bases and J lost 12, with 26 bases in between. The CDR3 contains 16 residues. Here the CDR3 DNA reads TGCGCCAGCAGTCTCACTACCGGGAGCTCCTACAATAGGCAGTTCTTC. It codes for CASSLTTGSSYNRQFF.

This chain joins TRBV10-3 and TRBJ2-3, with TRBD1 matching over 7 bases. Germline CDR1 is ENHRY and CDR2 is SYGVKD. The CDR3 has 16 amino acids. The V segment lost 4 bases and the J segment 0 bases; nucleotides outside the gene matches: 7. The CDR3 DNA is TGTGCCATCAGTGCGGAGACAGGGAGTAGCACAGATACGCAGTATTTT. The encoded protein is CAISAETGSSTDTQYF.

The V and J genes are TRBV11-2 and TRBJ2-5; weak D call: TRBD1 (5 bases). CDR1 SGHAT and CDR2 FQNNGV come from the germline V gene. The CDR3 length is 15 residues. V was clipped by 4 bases and J by 5 bases, with 17 bases between them. CDR3 in DNA: TGTGCCAGCAGCTCTTTGACGACAGCCGCTGAGACCCAGTACTTC. It encodes CASSSLTTAAETQYF.

This clonotype came up a few times. The rearrangement links TRBV10-3 to TRBJ2-7, with D unclear. The ends were cut back, 7 bases at V and 0 bases at J, with 7 bases in the middle. CDR1 ENHRY and CDR2 SYGVKD come from the germline V gene. This CDR3 contains 12 residues. CDR3 in amino acids: CAITADSYEQYF. CDR3 coding DNA: TGTGCCATCACGGCGGACTCCTACGAGCAGTACTTC.